This entry concerns a single T cell receptor beta chain. These data come from a study of shared clonotypes between healthy human individuals. With 3 bases removed from V and 1 base from J, the gap between germline ends came to 19 bases. Germline-derived CDR1 and CDR2 are MDHEN and SYDVKM. The CDR3 consists of 18 residues. Genomic DNA (from each subset) was split evenly across several immunoSEQ plates. Per sorted-subset replicate PCR, input was 150 to 250 ng DNA, representing roughly 29,000 T cell genomes. Assay: immunoSEQ multiplex PCR; the TCRdb copy retains only in-frame clones and omits some. The sample has about 2.3 million clones, 85% to 95% seen once; the top ten hold around 0.38%.

V and J are TRBV28 and TRBJ1-5; D may be TRBD1 (5 bases). Sequenced input: naive CD4+ T cells from PBMCs. The subset was: CD45RA+ positively selected. This TCR came from a man in his late teens or twenties in good health. Some clones in this sample may be carry-over from other donors' samples. DNA for the CDR3: TGTGCCAGCAGTTTGGACTTATTTGCAGGGCAGAGCAATCAGCCCCAGCATTTT. This translates into CASSLDLFAGQSNQPQHF.